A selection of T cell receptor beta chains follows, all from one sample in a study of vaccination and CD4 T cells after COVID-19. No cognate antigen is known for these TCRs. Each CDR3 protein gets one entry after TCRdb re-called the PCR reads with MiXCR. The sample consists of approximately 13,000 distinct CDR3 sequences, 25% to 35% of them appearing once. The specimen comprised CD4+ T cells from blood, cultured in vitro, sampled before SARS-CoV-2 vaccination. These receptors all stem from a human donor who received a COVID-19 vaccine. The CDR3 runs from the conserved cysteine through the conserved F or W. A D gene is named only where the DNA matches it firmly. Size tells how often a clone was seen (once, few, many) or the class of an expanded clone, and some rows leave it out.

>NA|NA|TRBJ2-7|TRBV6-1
CASSEGVADEQYF
TGTGCCAGCAGTGAAGGGGTTGCGGACGAGCAGTACTTC
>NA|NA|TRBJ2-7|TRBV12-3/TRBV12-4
CASSFVSGEQYF
TGTGCCAGCAGTTTTGTTTCCGGCGAGCAGTACTTC
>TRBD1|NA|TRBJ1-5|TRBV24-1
CATSGQTSNQPQHF
TGTGCCACCTCGGGACAGACAAGCAATCAGCCCCAGCATTTT
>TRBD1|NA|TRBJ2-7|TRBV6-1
CASSRRQGGTYEQYF
TGTGCCAGCAGTCGACGACAGGGGGGAACCTACGAGCAGTACTTC
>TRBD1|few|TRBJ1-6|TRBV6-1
CASKPRAGQTSRSPLHF
TGTGCCAGCAAACCCCGAGCGGGACAGACCTCTCGTTCACCCCTCCACTTT
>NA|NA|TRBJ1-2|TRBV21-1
CASSKGPGDRGAPNYGYTF
TGTGCCAGCAGCAAAGGACCAGGGGACAGGGGAGCCCCTAACTATGGCTACACCTTC
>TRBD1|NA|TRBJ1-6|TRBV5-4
CASSRTGRISPLHF
TGTGCCAGCAGCCGGACAGGGAGGATCTCACCCCTCCACTTT
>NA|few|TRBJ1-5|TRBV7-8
CASSLGQNQPQHF
TGTGCCAGCAGCTTAGGCCAGAATCAGCCCCAGCATTTT
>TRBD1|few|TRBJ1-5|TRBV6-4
CASIPPTPGQGPFRNQPQHF
TGTGCCAGCATTCCGCCCACACCGGGACAGGGGCCCTTTCGCAATCAGCCCCAGCATTTT
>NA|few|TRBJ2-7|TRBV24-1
CATSDPRESSYEQYF
TGTGCCACCAGTGATCCCCGGGAAAGCTCCTACGAGCAGTACTTC
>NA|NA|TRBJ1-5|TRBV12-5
CASGLVLGSSNQPQHF
TGTGCTAGTGGTTTGGTACTTGGGTCCAGCAATCAGCCCCAGCATTTT
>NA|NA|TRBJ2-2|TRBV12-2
CASRLVRPGQKRRTGELFF
TGTGCAAGTCGCTTAGTCAGGCCGGGACAAAAAAGGCGCACCGGGGAGCTGTTTTTT
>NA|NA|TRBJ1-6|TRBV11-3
CASSFSGADYNSPLHF
TGTGCCAGCAGCTTCAGCGGGGCAGATTATAATTCACCCCTCCACTTT
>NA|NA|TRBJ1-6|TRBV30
CAWSVQGNSPLHF
TGTGCCTGGAGTGTACAGGGTAATTCACCCCTCCACTTT
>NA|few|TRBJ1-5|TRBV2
CASKRDRGNQPQHF
TGTGCCAGCAAACGTGATAGGGGAAATCAGCCCCAGCATTTT
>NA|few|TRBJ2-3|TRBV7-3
CASSLSGVYTDTQYF
TGTGCCAGCAGCTTAAGCGGGGTATACACAGATACGCAGTATTTT
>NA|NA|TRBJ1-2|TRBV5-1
CASSSKSTGNYGYTF
TGCGCCAGCAGCTCCAAATCAACAGGGAACTATGGCTACACCTTC
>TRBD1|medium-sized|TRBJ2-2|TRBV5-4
CASSFPGTDSTGELFF
TGTGCCAGCAGCTTTCCGGGGACAGACTCCACCGGGGAGCTGTTTTTT
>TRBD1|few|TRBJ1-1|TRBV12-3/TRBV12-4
CASSKITGGTEAFF
TGTGCCAGCAGTAAAATCACAGGGGGCACTGAAGCTTTCTTT
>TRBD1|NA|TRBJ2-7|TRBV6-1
CASYAGGYEQYF
TGTGCCAGCTACGCAGGGGGATACGAGCAGTACTTC
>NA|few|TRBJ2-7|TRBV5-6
CASSLLYRYEQYF
TGTGCCAGCAGCTTGCTCTACAGGTACGAGCAGTACTTC
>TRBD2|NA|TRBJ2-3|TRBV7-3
CASSLGLAGGTDTQYF
TGTGCCAGCAGCCTGGGACTAGCGGGAGGCACAGATACGCAGTATTTT
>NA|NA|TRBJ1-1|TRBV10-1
CASSTGGLNTEAFF
TGCGCCAGCAGTACTGGGGGCCTGAACACTGAAGCTTTCTTT
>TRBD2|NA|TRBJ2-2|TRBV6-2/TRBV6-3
CASRPLAGENTGELFF
TGTGCCAGCAGACCCCTAGCGGGGGAAAACACCGGGGAGCTGTTTTTT
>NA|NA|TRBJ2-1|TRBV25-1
CASTTQGSSEQFF
TGTGCCAGCACCACGCAGGGGTCTAGTGAGCAGTTCTTC
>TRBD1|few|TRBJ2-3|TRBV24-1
CATSDLRGHGTDTQYF
TGTGCCACCAGTGATCTCAGGGGGCACGGCACAGATACGCAGTATTTT
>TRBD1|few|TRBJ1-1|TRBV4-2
CASSPDWTGGIEAFF
TGTGCCAGCAGCCCGGATTGGACAGGAGGGATTGAAGCTTTCTTT
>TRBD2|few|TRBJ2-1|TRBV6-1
CASSIGLAGGIGEQFF
TGTGCCAGCAGTATAGGACTAGCGGGGGGTATCGGTGAGCAGTTCTTC
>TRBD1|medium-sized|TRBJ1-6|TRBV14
CASSPGQGAISPLHF
TGTGCCAGCAGCCCTGGACAGGGGGCGATTTCACCCCTCCACTTT
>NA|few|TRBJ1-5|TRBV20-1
CSAGELNQPQHF
TGCAGTGCCGGGGAACTGAATCAGCCCCAGCATTTT
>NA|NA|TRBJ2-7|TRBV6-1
CASSEFHGESSYEQYF
TGTGCCAGCAGTGAATTCCACGGAGAGAGCTCCTACGAGCAGTACTTC
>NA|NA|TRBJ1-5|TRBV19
CASTQYSNQPQHF
TGTGCCAGTACCCAATATAGCAATCAGCCCCAGCATTTT
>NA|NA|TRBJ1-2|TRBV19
CASSQVTVPEKLGYTF
TGTGCCAGTAGCCAGGTAACGGTCCCCGAAAAACTTGGCTACACCTTC
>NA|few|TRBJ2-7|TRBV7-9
CASSSPGAVPGEQYF
TGTGCCAGCAGCTCCCCGGGGGCAGTGCCCGGAGAGCAGTACTTC
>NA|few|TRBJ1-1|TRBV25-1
CASRQSGVGTEAFF
TGTGCCAGCAGACAGTCCGGGGTGGGCACTGAAGCTTTCTTT
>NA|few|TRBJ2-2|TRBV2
CASSDPNTGELFF
TGTGCCAGCAGTGATCCGAACACCGGGGAGCTGTTTTTT
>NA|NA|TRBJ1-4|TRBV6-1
CASSRQEREKLFF
TGTGCCAGCAGTCGACAGGAACGAGAAAAACTGTTTTTT
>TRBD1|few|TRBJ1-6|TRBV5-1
CASSPTERGRNSPLHF
TGCGCCAGCAGCCCGACGGAGAGGGGGCGGAATTCACCCCTCCACTTT
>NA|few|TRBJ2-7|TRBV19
CASSRPGLPSHEQYF
TGTGCCAGTAGCCGACCGGGACTTCCATCCCACGAGCAGTACTTC
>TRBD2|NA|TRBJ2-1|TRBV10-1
CASSLIRTSGGPINEQFF
TGCGCCAGCAGCTTAATCAGGACTAGCGGGGGGCCAATCAATGAGCAGTTCTTC
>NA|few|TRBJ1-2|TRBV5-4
CASSLGGVWGYTF
TGTGCCAGCAGCTTGGGGGGCGTGTGGGGCTACACCTTC
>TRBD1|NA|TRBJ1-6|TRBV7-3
CASSQGQGANSPLHF
TGTGCCAGCAGCCAGGGACAGGGGGCGAATTCACCCCTCCACTTT
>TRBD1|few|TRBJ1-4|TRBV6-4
CASIARDREYEKLFF
TGTGCCAGCATTGCCCGGGACAGGGAGTATGAAAAACTGTTTTTT